One and the same sample provided the 5 T cell receptor beta chains below, sequenced in a study of cytomegalovirus exposure and HLA in healthy donors (dated 2017 in TCRdb). The protocol used for the library was the immunoSEQ multiplex PCR assay. A mixture of 60 forward primers for TCR Vbeta segments and 13 reverse primers for TCR Jbeta segments was used in the multiplex PCR. The clones in this table, taken by TCRdb from immuneACCESS, are in-frame only. Not every clone is retained; where verified, under half of the shortfall comes from an unresolved V gene, and the cause of the rest is unknown. The sample contains 120,000 or so clones, around 78% of them found a single time. The ten largest clones add up to around 20% of the sample. Material: PBMCs. Receptor source: a young man in good health and CMV-seropositive.

The chain combines TRBV2 with TRBJ2-7; TRBD1 might be the D (5 bases). From germline, CDR1 is SNHLY and CDR2 FYNNEI. V was cut by 6 bases and J by 0 bases, with 12 bases left in between. The CDR3 contains 14 residues. The CDR3 sequence: CASSLDSISYEQYF. The DNA of the CDR3 is TGTGCCAGCAGCCTCGACAGTATCTCCTACGAGCAGTACTTC.

The rearrangement links TRBV4-2 to TRBJ2-2; D gene uncertain. CDR3 size: 15 residues. Germline CDR1 reads LGHNA; CDR2 reads YNFKEQ. V shed 1 base and J shed 3 bases, with 9 bases lying between them. CDR3 nucleotides: TGTGCCAGCAGCCAAGGAAGCTTCGACACCGGGGAGCTGTTTTTT. Translating it yields CASSQGSFDTGELFF.

V and J are TRBV7-9 and TRBJ1-5; 8 nucleotides match TRBD1. CDR3 size: 15 residues. Germline V gene data show CDR1 as SEHNR and CDR2 as FQNEAQ (reference sequence). With V trimmed by 5 bases and J by 6 bases, 9 bases remained unmatched. CDR3 region: CASSQYQGAVQPQHF. DNA of the CDR3: TGTGCCAGCAGCCAATACCAGGGGGCGGTTCAGCCCCAGCATTTT. The full variable domain, with the rest looked up from reference TRBV7-9 and TRBJ1-5, is DTGVSQNPRHKITKRGQNVTFRCDPISEHNRLYWYRQTLGQGPEFLTYFQNEAQLEKSRLLSDRFSAERPKGSFSTLEIQRTEQGDSAMYLCASSQYQGAVQPQHFGDGTRLSIL.

CDR3 protein: CASSANRNTEAFF. As DNA, the CDR3 is TGTGCCAGTAGTGCTAATAGGAACACTGAAGCTTTCTTT. The chain is built from TRBV19 and TRBJ1-1; the D is unclear. Germline V gene sequence: CDR1 LNHDA, CDR2 SQIVND (reference sequence). The V gene lost 5 bases and the J gene lost 1 base, with 8 bases spanning the gap. CDR3 length: 13 residues.

J is TRBJ1-1 and V is TRBV5-1; a possible D gene is TRBD1 (6 bases). The germline V gene has CDR1 SGHRS and CDR2 YFSETQ. The length of the CDR3 is 14 residues. Trimming cost V 4 bases and J 1 base, with 11 bases left between them. The CDR3 nucleotides are TGCGCCAGCAGCGCCCAGGACAGGAACACTGAAGCTTTCTTT. The encoded protein is CASSAQDRNTEAFF.